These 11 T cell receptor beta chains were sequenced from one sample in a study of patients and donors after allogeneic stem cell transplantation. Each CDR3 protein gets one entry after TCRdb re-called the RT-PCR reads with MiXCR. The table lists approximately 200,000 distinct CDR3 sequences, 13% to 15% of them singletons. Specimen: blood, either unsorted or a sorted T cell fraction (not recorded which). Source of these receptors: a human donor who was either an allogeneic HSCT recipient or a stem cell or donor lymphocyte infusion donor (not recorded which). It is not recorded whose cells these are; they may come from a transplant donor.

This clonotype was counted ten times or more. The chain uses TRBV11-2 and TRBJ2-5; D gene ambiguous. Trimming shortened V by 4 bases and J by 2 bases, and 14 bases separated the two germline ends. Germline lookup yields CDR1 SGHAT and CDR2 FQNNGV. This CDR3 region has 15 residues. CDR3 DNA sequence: TGTGCCAGCAGCTACAACCGGGCTGTACAAGAGACCCAGTACTTC. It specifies CASSYNRAVQETQYF.

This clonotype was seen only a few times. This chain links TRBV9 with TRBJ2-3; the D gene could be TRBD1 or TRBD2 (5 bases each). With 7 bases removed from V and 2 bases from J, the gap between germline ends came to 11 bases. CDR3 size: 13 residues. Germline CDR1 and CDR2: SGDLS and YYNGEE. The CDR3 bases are TGTGCCAGCGGACCCGGGACCACAGATACGCAGTATTTT. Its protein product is CASGPGTTDTQYF.

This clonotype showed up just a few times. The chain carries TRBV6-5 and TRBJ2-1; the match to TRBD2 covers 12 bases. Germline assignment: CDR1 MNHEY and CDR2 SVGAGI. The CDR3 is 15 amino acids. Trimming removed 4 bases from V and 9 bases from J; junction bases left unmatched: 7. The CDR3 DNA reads TGTGCCAGCAGTTCCTTGGCTAGCGGGGGGGCTGAGCAGTTCTTC. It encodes CASSSLASGGAEQFF.

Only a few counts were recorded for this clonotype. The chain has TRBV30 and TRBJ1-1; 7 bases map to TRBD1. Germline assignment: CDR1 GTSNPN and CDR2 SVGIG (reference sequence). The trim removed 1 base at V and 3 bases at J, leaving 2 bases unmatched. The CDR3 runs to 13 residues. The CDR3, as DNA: TGTGCCTGGAGTGCAGGGGGGGACACTGAAGCTTTCTTT. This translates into CAWSAGGDTEAFF.

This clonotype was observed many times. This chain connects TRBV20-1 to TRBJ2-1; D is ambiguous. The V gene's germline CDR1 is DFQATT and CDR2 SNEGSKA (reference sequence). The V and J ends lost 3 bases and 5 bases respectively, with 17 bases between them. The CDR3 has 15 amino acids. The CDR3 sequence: CSASEIGQPNNEQFF. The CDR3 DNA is TGCAGTGCTAGTGAGATCGGTCAGCCCAACAATGAGCAGTTCTTC.

CDR3 coding DNA: TGTGCCAGCAGCCCTCACCCAGGTCTTACCTACGAGCAGTACTTC. Protein product: CASSPHPGLTYEQYF. V is TRBV9 and J is TRBJ2-7; D not certain. The CDR3 spans 15 residues. V was clipped by 4 bases and J by 2 bases, with 16 bases between them. The V gene's germline CDR1 is SGDLS and CDR2 YYNGEE.

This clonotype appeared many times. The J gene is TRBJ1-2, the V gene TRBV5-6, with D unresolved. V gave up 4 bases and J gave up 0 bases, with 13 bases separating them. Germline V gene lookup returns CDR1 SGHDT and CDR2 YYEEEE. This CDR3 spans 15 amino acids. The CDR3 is CASSRGHTANYGYTF. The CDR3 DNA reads TGTGCCAGCAGCCGGGGTCACACAGCTAACTATGGCTACACCTTC.

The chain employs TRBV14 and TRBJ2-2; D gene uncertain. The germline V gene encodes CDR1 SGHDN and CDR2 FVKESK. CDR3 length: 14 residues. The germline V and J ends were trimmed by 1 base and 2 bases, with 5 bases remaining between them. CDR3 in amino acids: CASSQVINTGELFF. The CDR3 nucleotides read TGTGCCAGCAGCCAAGTTATAAACACCGGGGAGCTGTTTTTT.

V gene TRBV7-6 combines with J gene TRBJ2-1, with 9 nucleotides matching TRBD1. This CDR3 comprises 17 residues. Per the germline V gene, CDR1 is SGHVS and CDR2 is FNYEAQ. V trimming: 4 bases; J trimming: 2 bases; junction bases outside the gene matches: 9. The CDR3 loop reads CASSSMGGTGTYNEQFF. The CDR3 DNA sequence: TGTGCCAGCAGCTCCATGGGGGGGACAGGGACCTACAATGAGCAGTTCTTC. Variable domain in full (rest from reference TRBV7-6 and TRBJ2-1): GAGVSQSPRYKVTKRGQDVALRCDPISGHVSLYWYRQALGQGPEFLTYFNYEAQQDKSGLPNDRFSAERPEGSISTLTIQRTEQRDSAMYRCASSSMGGTGTYNEQFFGPGTRLTVL.

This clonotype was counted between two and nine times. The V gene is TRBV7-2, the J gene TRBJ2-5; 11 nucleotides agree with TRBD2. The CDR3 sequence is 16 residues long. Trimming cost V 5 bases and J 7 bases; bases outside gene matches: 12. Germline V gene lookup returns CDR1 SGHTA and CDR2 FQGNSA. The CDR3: CASSRSLAGGLGTQYF. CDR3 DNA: TGTGCCAGCAGCCGTTCTCTAGCGGGGGGATTGGGGACCCAGTACTTC.

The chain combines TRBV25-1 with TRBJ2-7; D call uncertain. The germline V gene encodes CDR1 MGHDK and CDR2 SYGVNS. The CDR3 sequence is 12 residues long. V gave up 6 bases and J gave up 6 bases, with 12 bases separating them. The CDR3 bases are TGTGCCAGCAGCGTGTATGGGGTCGAGCAGTACTTC. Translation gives CASSVYGVEQYF.